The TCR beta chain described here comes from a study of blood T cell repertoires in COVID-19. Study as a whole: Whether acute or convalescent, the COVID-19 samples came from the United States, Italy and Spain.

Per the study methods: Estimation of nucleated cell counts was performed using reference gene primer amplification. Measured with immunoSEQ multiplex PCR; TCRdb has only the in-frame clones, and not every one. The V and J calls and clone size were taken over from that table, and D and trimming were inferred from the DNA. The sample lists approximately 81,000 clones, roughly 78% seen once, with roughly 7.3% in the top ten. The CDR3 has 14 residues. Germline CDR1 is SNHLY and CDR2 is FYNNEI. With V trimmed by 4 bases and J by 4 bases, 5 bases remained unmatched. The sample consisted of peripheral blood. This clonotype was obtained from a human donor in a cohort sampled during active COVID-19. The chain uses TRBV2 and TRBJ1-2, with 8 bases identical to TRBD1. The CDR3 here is CASSGDRSGYGYTF. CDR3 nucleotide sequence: TGTGCCAGCAGTGGGGACAGGTCTGGCTATGGCTACACCTTC.